This T cell receptor (beta chain) was recorded in a study of human T cells and chemical hapten exposure. Study-level information: The study traced per-sample TCR yield variation mainly to small differences in pooled library volumes. Study findings and constraints: The number of TCRs over 1 in 1000 frequency stayed unchanged after DPC.

This clonotype appeared many times. Its antigen remains unidentified. Regarding time point: healthy volunteer bleed at 6 weeks. Unfractionated whole blood yielded the extracted total RNA. Looked up from germline, CDR1 is MDHEN and CDR2 is SYDVKM. Trimming took off 4 bases at V and 0 bases at J, with 13 bases between the two ends. The CDR3 consists of 16 residues. In the original analysis: With a range of 23,224 to 690,600, the median per sample was roughly 97,000 TCRs. MiXCR, run by TCRdb on the RACE reads, gives a single entry per CDR3 protein. TCRdb's processing, not the authors', yielded these V and J calls. This table holds approximately 34,000 distinct CDR3 sequences, 4.5% to 5.5% found once.

Specimen: whole blood. This clonotype was sampled from a human donor in good health. Some clones in this sample may be carry-over from other donors' samples. The chain carries TRBV28 and TRBJ1-5, with D perhaps TRBD1 (5 bases). For the CDR3, the DNA is TGTGCCAGCAGTTCAAAACAGGTTTATAGCAATCAGCCCCAGCATTTT. This encodes CASSSKQVYSNQPQHF.